Below, 6 T cell receptor beta chains from the same sample are listed, as sequenced in a study of blood T cells in healthy people across ages. PCR was performed a second time for about 6 to 12 cycles using a sample-barcoded 5' primer and a J-beta primer mix. MiXCR was run by TCRdb on the 5' RACE reads, yielding one entry per CDR3 protein. Here the sample spans some 1,800,000 distinct CDR3 sequences, roughly 43% being singletons. Sequencing was performed on blood. The receptors here all came from a human donor in good health.

The chain joins TRBV10-3 to TRBJ2-7, with D uncertain. Trimming removed 7 bases from V and 2 bases from J, with 12 bases in between. The length of the CDR3 is 13 residues. Germline V gene data show CDR1 as ENHRY and CDR2 as SYGVKD. CDR3: CAITAGPTYEQYF. For the CDR3, the DNA is TGTGCCATCACCGCAGGTCCGACCTACGAGCAGTACTTC.

V and J are TRBV7-2 and TRBJ1-2, with D maybe TRBD1 (6 bases). The germline V gene encodes CDR1 SGHTA and CDR2 FQGNSA. The CDR3 sequence is 13 residues long. V was pared by 8 bases and J by 7 bases, with 17 bases between. CDR3 coding DNA: TGTGCCAGCCCCTCCGGGGGGGCGTTTGGCTACACCTTC. Encoded protein: CASPSGGAFGYTF.

The V call is TRBV12-3 or TRBV12-4, the J call TRBJ2-5; D is ambiguous. The CDR3 has 12 amino acids. V was clipped by 3 bases and J by 11 bases, with 13 bases between them. CDR3 coding DNA: TGTGCCAGCAGTTTCCCCTCCTCAAGGCAGTACTTC. Protein product: CASSFPSSRQYF.

CDR3 sequence reads: CAINDATNEKLFF. CDR3 DNA: TGTGCCATCAACGATGCAACTAATGAAAAACTGTTTTTT. The gene calls are TRBV10-3 and TRBJ1-4; D not certain. The CDR3 consists of 13 residues. Between the trimmed V and J ends, which lost 7 bases and 0 bases, there was a span of 6 bases. The germline CDR1 and CDR2 sequences are ENHRY and SYGVKD.

V gene TRBV4-1 combines with J gene TRBJ2-2; D uncertain. This CDR3 has 13 amino acids. Looked up from germline, CDR1 is MGHRA and CDR2 is YSYEKL. V lost 5 bases, J lost 6 bases, and 10 bases lay in between. The CDR3 protein is CASSTRLSGELFF. In DNA form, the CDR3 reads TGCGCCAGCAGCACACGTTTATCCGGGGAGCTGTTTTTT.

J is TRBJ2-7 and V is TRBV9; possibly TRBD1 for D (7 bases). The CDR3 has 14 amino acids. Trimming took off 5 bases at V and 3 bases at J, with 15 bases between the two ends. Germline V CDR1 and CDR2: SGDLS, YYNGEE. The CDR3 region has the DNA TGTGCCAGCAGTCGGCGGGACAGCAACTACGAGCAGTACTTC. Residues: CASSRRDSNYEQYF.